Listed below are T cell receptor beta chains from one sample, sequenced in a study of blood T cell repertoires in COVID-19. Profiled with immunoSEQ multiplex PCR; TCRdb holds only in-frame clones, not every one. In the table there are about 240,000 clones, over 65% of which are singletons. Sequenced input: peripheral blood. The receptor source for this set is a woman over 75 with acute or convalescent COVID-19. CDR3s include the opening cysteine and the closing phenylalanine or tryptophan. A D gene is named only where the DNA matches it firmly. Some rows mark clone size as missing; the rest say once, few, many or name a class of expanded clone.

V	D	J	size	DNA	CDR3
TRBV4-2	TRBD2	TRBJ2-1	.	TGTGCCAGCAGCCAAGTTGGCGGGAGCGGGTACAATGAGCAGTTCTTC	CASSQVGGSGYNEQFF
TRBV19	TRBD1	TRBJ1-5	.	TGTGCCAGTAGGGCAGGGGGAAATCGGGATCAGCCCCAGCATTTT	CASRAGGNRDQPQHF
TRBV27	.	TRBJ2-3	.	TGTGCCAGCAGTCTGTATGGAGGCACAGATACGCAGTATTTT	CASSLYGGTDTQYF
TRBV6-5	.	TRBJ1-4	.	TGTGCCAGTGGGGAGAATGAAAAACTGTTTTTT	CASGENEKLFF
TRBV5-1	TRBD1	TRBJ2-5	.	TGCGCCAGCAGCTTGGGAGGCTGGACAGGTCCCCGAGGGGAGACCCAGTACTTC	CASSLGGWTGPRGETQYF
TRBV2	TRBD2	TRBJ2-1	.	TGTGCCACTAGCGGGGGGAACTCCTACAATGAGCAGTTCTTC	CATSGGNSYNEQFF
TRBV7-2	.	TRBJ1-2	few	TGTGCCAGCAGCCCCCTTCCCTTCTATGGCTACACCTTC	CASSPLPFYGYTF
TRBV2	.	TRBJ2-1	.	TGTGCCAGCAGATTTTCTAGCAGTGGGAGAAACAATGAGCAGTTCTTC	CASRFSSSGRNNEQFF
TRBV30	.	TRBJ2-2	.	TGTGCCTGGAGTGTCCTAGCCGCCGCCGGGGAGCTGTTTTTT	CAWSVLAAAGELFF
TRBV5-1	.	TRBJ1-2	.	TGCGCCAGCAGCTTGGCCGAGACAGTCGGTGGCTACACCTTC	CASSLAETVGGYTF
TRBV3-1/TRBV3-2	TRBD1	TRBJ1-6	.	TGTGCCAGCAGCCAGGGACAGGGGGCGAATTCACCCCTCCACTTT	CASSQGQGANSPLHF
TRBV2	TRBD2	TRBJ2-3	.	TGTGCCAGCAGTGATATGGGACTAGCGGGGAGAGATACGCAGTATTTT	CASSDMGLAGRDTQYF
TRBV29-1	TRBD1	TRBJ1-5	.	TGCAGCGTTTTGACAGGGGTTAGCAATCAGCCCCAGCATTTT	CSVLTGVSNQPQHF
TRBV19	.	TRBJ2-2	once	TGTGCCAGTAGTATACTACCCGGGACAACGAACACCGGGGAGCTGTTTTTT	CASSILPGTTNTGELFF
TRBV4-2	.	TRBJ2-2	.	TGTGCCAGCAGCCAAGAAGTCCTAGCCGGTAAATATGCCGGGGAGCTGTTTTTT	CASSQEVLAGKYAGELFF
TRBV19	.	TRBJ2-7	.	TGTGCCAGTAGTATCCCAGGGCCAGGACGCGAGCAGTACTTC	CASSIPGPGREQYF
TRBV5-4	.	TRBJ2-5	.	TGTGCCAGCAGCTTTGGTAGGAGAGCCCAAGAGACCCAGTACTTC	CASSFGRRAQETQYF
TRBV5-1	TRBD1	TRBJ2-5	.	TGCGCCAGCAGCCCACGACAGGGGCGAACTCAAGAGACCCAGTACTTC	CASSPRQGRTQETQYF
TRBV30	TRBD1	TRBJ1-6	few	TGTGCCTGGAGTGTACAGGGGAGGACCTATAATTCACCCCTCCACTTT	CAWSVQGRTYNSPLHF
TRBV7-9	.	TRBJ1-1	many	TGTGCCAGCAGTCTTCAGGGGACCGCTTTCTTT	CASSLQGTAFF
TRBV12-5	.	TRBJ2-3	.	TGTGCTAGTGGTCAACCACCAGGGGAAGCGGCAGATACGCAGTATTTT	CASGQPPGEAADTQYF
TRBV2	TRBD1	TRBJ2-1	.	TGTGCCAGCAGTGGACGGACAGGGAAGAATGAGCAGTTCTTC	CASSGRTGKNEQFF
TRBV7-2	.	TRBJ1-5	.	TGTGCCAGCAGCTTTGGGGGGAGCGGTCAGCCCCAGCATTTT	CASSFGGSGQPQHF
TRBV5-4	.	TRBJ2-1	.	TGTGCCAGCAGCTTTTCAACTAGAATGGAAGGTGAGCAGTTCTTC	CASSFSTRMEGEQFF
TRBV2	.	TRBJ1-1	few	TGTGCCAGCAGTGAAGCGCGAAGATTGAACACTGAAGCTTTCTTT	CASSEARRLNTEAFF
TRBV19	.	TRBJ1-2	few	TGTGCCAGTAGTATTTCGAAGGGGAATGGCTACACCTTC	CASSISKGNGYTF
TRBV5-1	.	TRBJ1-4	once	TGCGCCAGCAGCTTGGTTCTTGGCGAAAAACTGTTTTTT	CASSLVLGEKLFF
TRBV7-2	.	TRBJ1-6	.	TGTGCCAGCAGCTTAGTCCAGGGTAATTCACCCCTCCACTTT	CASSLVQGNSPLHF
TRBV28	TRBD1	TRBJ1-6	many	TGTGCCAGCAGTGGCCCGGACAGGGGAAATTCACCCCTCCACTTT	CASSGPDRGNSPLHF
TRBV5-4	TRBD1	TRBJ2-1	.	TGTGCCAGCAGCAGGCCCGGACAGGGTCGGAATGAGCAGTTCTTC	CASSRPGQGRNEQFF
TRBV5-1	TRBD2	TRBJ2-3	.	TGCGCCAGCAGCTTGCCTAGCGGGAACACAGATACGCAGTATTTT	CASSLPSGNTDTQYF
TRBV9	TRBD1	TRBJ1-2	few	TGTGCCAGCAGCGTAGCTGACAGGGGTGATGGCTACACCTTC	CASSVADRGDGYTF
TRBV7-9	.	TRBJ1-6	.	TGTGCCAGCAGCTTGTCCGGGGGTGGTTCACCCCTCCACTTT	CASSLSGGGSPLHF
TRBV6-6	.	TRBJ2-7	.	TGTGCCAGCAGTTACGACACCCCCTACGAGCAGTACTTC	CASSYDTPYEQYF
TRBV30	.	TRBJ1-2	few	TGTGCCCGCCCGAGCAATCAGGGCGGTGGCTACACCTTC	CARPSNQGGGYTF
TRBV27	TRBD2	TRBJ2-7	.	TGTGCCAGCAGTTTATCGCTAGCGGGGGTCCACGAGCAGTACTTC	CASSLSLAGVHEQYF
TRBV5-1	.	TRBJ2-2	.	TGCGCCAGCAGCTTCCTCCGGGAGTCCGGGGAGCTGTTTTTT	CASSFLRESGELFF
TRBV6-5	TRBD1	TRBJ1-3	few	TGTGCCATTTCAACAGGGGAGGCTGGAAACACCATATATTTT	CAISTGEAGNTIYF
TRBV3-1/TRBV3-2	TRBD1	TRBJ2-5	.	TGTGCCAGCAGCCAAGCGGACAGGGGGGAAGCGACCCAGTACTTC	CASSQADRGEATQYF
TRBV11-2	.	TRBJ1-2	.	TGTGCCAGCACTCTGAGTCGGGAAGGGGGCTACACCTTC	CASTLSREGGYTF
TRBV2	.	TRBJ1-2	.	TGTGCCAGCAGTGCAGGAGGGCAAGCCTATGGCTACACCTTC	CASSAGGQAYGYTF
TRBV6-6	TRBD2	TRBJ2-7	.	TGTGCCAGCAGCAAGACTAGCGGGGCCTACGAGCAGTACTTC	CASSKTSGAYEQYF
TRBV5-1	.	TRBJ1-2	.	TGCGCCAGCAGCTTGGAGAGGTTAGCCTATGGCTACACCTTC	CASSLERLAYGYTF
TRBV4-1	TRBD1	TRBJ1-2	.	TGCGCCAGCAGCCAAGTGGACAGGGGAAACTATGGCTACACCTTC	CASSQVDRGNYGYTF
TRBV27	TRBD1	TRBJ2-1	.	TGTGCCAGCAGGAGCGACAGGGGGCCCTACAATGAGCAGTTCTTC	CASRSDRGPYNEQFF
TRBV7-7	.	TRBJ1-5	.	TGTGCCAGCAGCCAGGATCAGCCCCAGCATTTT	CASSQDQPQHF
TRBV6-2/TRBV6-3	TRBD1	TRBJ2-7	.	TGTGCCAGCAGCCGACAGGGGGCCTCCTACGAGCAGTACTTC	CASSRQGASYEQYF